This TCR beta chain is from a study of blood T cell repertoires in COVID-19 (dated by TCRdb to the early 2020s). About the full investigation: Samples covering the acute and convalescent phases of COVID-19 were provided by collaborators in the United States, Italy and Spain. The material from the prospective study consisted of cDNA or gDNA derived from T cells, B-cell-depleted T cells, or PBMCs. Deeply sampled blood TCRbeta repertoires from subjects exposed to, actively infected with, or recovered from COVID-19 were included in the dataset. The repertoires were released in a freely available public database intended as a resource for research on the immune response to SARS-CoV-2. Samples were obtained from the ongoing ImmuneRACE study (first 160 participants) and from 1,254 subjects provided by 6 global collaborators. Nearly every sample came with metadata listing a de-identified subject ID, COVID-19 status, age in years and sex. Where HLA class I and class II types were available, the types were taken from metadata supplied by the sample provider, not from assay-based typing.

Beyond this particular receptor, the publication reports: Clinical and demographic metadata were provided uncurated, with the amount varying by source and participant.

One collaborating source in Seattle enrolled patients during active infection and followed them longitudinally through the course of disease. Collaborating institutions collected whole blood in K2EDTA tubes following their own protocols. For TCRbeta analysis, collaborator samples were shipped as frozen whole blood, as isolated PBMCs, or as DNA extracted from either sample type. TCRbeta CDR3 regions were amplified from genomic DNA by means of the immunoSEQ Assay, a bias-controlled multiplex PCR. As for the original processing: The number of nucleated cells in each sample was estimated by amplification of reference gene primers within the assay. To quantify the absolute abundance of each unique TCRbeta CDR3 rearrangement, sequence reads were collapsed and filtered. For each sample, productive Simpson clonality was calculated as the square root of Simpson's diversity index across productive rearrangements. TCRdb carries this immuneACCESS record with in-frame sequences only. Its versions omit some clonotypes, under half of them owing to an unresolved V gene in the studies checked, with the rest unexplained. D and trimming were read from the DNA, whereas the V and J calls and clone size are those reported in that table. Present in this sample are some 300,000 clones, 90% of which were seen just once. The ten largest clones take up 5.5% to 8% of the sample.

For this clone: Its target antigen remains unknown. It has no much larger one-base neighbor in the sample; base qualities were not kept.

The CDR3 runs 16 amino acids, cysteine and phenylalanine included. Of all the DNA, just the CDR3 is kept, 48 bases in frame from base 1. Germline trimming amounts to 3 bases on V and 4 bases on J, with 14 as the count of junction bases outside the gene matches. CDR1 and CDR2 are read off the germline V gene (reference sequence) as GTSNPN and SVGIG. This TCR derives from a woman aged 45-65 years with COVID-19, enrolled during active disease. The rearranged chain carries TRBV30 and TRBJ2-7, with 8 bases aligning to TRBD1. Material for sequencing was peripheral blood. CDR3 reads: CAWSHVRQGNRYEQYF. The DNA reads as follows: TGTGCCTGGAGCCATGTAAGACAGGGGAACAGGTACGAGCAGTACTTC.